This TCR beta chain was captured by sequencing in a study of Ad26.COV2.S vaccination and SARS-CoV-2 variants. General observations from the study: Analytic work on TCR breadth and depth might have understated the full extent of total T cell responses.

V lost 7 bases, J lost 8 bases, and 20 bases lay in between. This CDR3 has 13 amino acids. CDR1 and CDR2 from the germline V gene are GTSNPN and SVGIG (reference sequence). TCRdb keeps only in-frame clones here, not all; method: immunoSEQ multiplex PCR. The repertoire has under 250,000 clones, roughly 87% of them found once; the top ten carry just under 3%. The sample's treatment: approximately 18 received Ad26.COV2.S at low or high dose, single or two shots; several received placebo; per-sample allocation not given. Sampling took place 63 days after the first vaccine or placebo injection. Points on this clone: The antigen is undetermined.

The input for sequencing was peripheral blood, taken in a trial of Ad26.COV2.S vaccine versus placebo. The TCR originated in a person aged 18-65 years who received the Ad26.COV2.S COVID-19 vaccine or a placebo. The chain links TRBV30 to TRBJ1-1; a possible D gene is TRBD1 (5 bases). The CDR3 bases are TGTGCCTTTTTCCGGGACGGGCTCTCCGAAGCTTTCTTT. Translation: CAFFRDGLSEAFF.